The 10 T cell receptor beta chains given below trace back to one sample, sequenced in a study of T cell repertoires in cytomegalovirus infection. TCRdb fed the reads into MiXCR, producing one record per CDR3 protein. Of approximately 110,000 distinct CDR3 sequences detected, 25% to 35% appear once; the ten largest clones hold about three quarters. These receptors' targets are unknown. Specimen: CD8+ T cells from cultured PBMCs, collected from culture after CMV antigen stimulation. The origin of the receptors is a human donor in good health (CMV status not recorded). Some clones in this sample may be carry-over from other donors' samples.

The table lists this clonotype with many counts. This CDR3 is CASSFILAGGGDTQYF. CDR3 DNA sequence: TGTGCCAGCAGTTTCATTCTGGCGGGGGGCGGAGATACGCAGTATTTT. This chain uses TRBV28 with TRBJ2-3; TRBD2 matches 8 bases. Germline V gene data show CDR1 as MDHEN and CDR2 as SYDVKM. Trimming removed 3 bases from V and 5 bases from J; junction bases left unmatched: 10. The CDR3 is made up of 16 amino acids.

The J gene is TRBJ1-1, the V gene TRBV7-6, with D possibly TRBD1 on 5 matching bases. Trimming took off 1 base at V and 8 bases at J, with 11 bases between the two ends. CDR1 and CDR2 (germline): SGHVS, FNYEAQ. This CDR3 has 13 amino acids. The CDR3 DNA reads TGTGCCAGCAGCTTAGGTCTCAGGGTAGAAGCTTTCTTT. Its translation is CASSLGLRVEAFF.

This clonotype was detected many times. The chain carries TRBV5-6 and TRBJ2-7, with 8 positions matching TRBD1. V dropped 2 bases and J dropped 5; count of bases not matched to a gene: 3. The CDR3 runs 13 residues. Per germline, CDR1 SGHDT and CDR2 YYEEEE. The CDR3: CASSFQGANEQYF. CDR3 DNA sequence: TGTGCCAGCAGCTTTCAGGGGGCTAACGAGCAGTACTTC.

This clonotype was detected only a few times. The chain uses TRBV27 and TRBJ1-2, with D possibly being TRBD1 (6 bases). This CDR3 is built from 12 residues. From germline, CDR1 is MNHEY and CDR2 SMNVEV (reference sequence). The ends were cut back, 6 bases at V and 5 bases at J, with 10 bases in the middle. CDR3 residues: CASSRTGYGYTF. The DNA of the CDR3 is TGTGCCAGCAGCCGTACAGGGTATGGCTACACCTTC.

The chain is built from TRBV7-9 and TRBJ2-7; D uncertain. The CDR3 spans 12 residues. V was trimmed by 7 bases and J by 2 bases, leaving 9 bases between them. The V gene's germline CDR1 is SEHNR and CDR2 FQNEAQ (reference sequence). As DNA, the CDR3 is TGTGCCAGCAACATGCCAGCCTACGAGCAGTACTTC. It specifies CASNMPAYEQYF.

The chain combines TRBV12-3 or TRBV12-4 with TRBJ2-1; 10 bases align to TRBD2. The J segment lost 8 bases and the V segment lost 6 bases, leaving 10 bases of the junction unmatched. The CDR3 runs to 15 residues. CDR3 protein: CASSVLAGVADEQFF. In DNA, the CDR3 is TGTGCCAGCAGCGTCCTAGCGGGGGTTGCCGATGAGCAGTTCTTC.

The V gene is TRBV6-1, the J gene TRBJ2-7; D may match TRBD1 or TRBD2 (5 bases each). V lost 1 base and J 4 bases, leaving 11 bases between the germline ends. Looked up from germline, CDR1 is MNHNS and CDR2 is SASEGT. The CDR3 extends over 14 amino acids. The CDR3 nucleotides are TGTGCCAGCAGTGAAGGTGCAGGGAGATACGAGCAGTACGTC. This translates into CASSEGAGRYEQYV.

The rearrangement joins TRBV19 to TRBJ2-2; D remains ambiguous. There are 14 residues in the CDR3. Trimming shortened V by 3 bases and J by 9 bases, and 14 bases separated the two germline ends. The germline CDR1 and CDR2 sequences are LNHDA and SQIVND (reference sequence). The CDR3 is CASSILYSTRELFF. In nucleotides, the CDR3 is TGTGCCAGTAGTATCTTGTACTCTACCCGGGAGCTGTTTTTT.

This clonotype was counted at least ten times. The chain is built from TRBV6-1 and TRBJ2-7; D remains unclear. Germline V CDR1 and CDR2: MNHNS, SASEGT. Trimming took off 5 bases at V and 3 bases at J, with 8 bases between the two ends. This CDR3 is 12 amino acids long. CDR3: CASSTPGYEQYF. CDR3 DNA sequence: TGTGCCAGCAGTACTCCAGGCTACGAGCAGTACTTC.

The chain joins TRBV7-2 to TRBJ2-3; TRBD2 matches at 12 bases. The germline V gene encodes CDR1 SGHTA and CDR2 FQGNSA. J gave up 6 bases and V 2 bases, and 3 bases lay outside the gene matches. The CDR3 totals 15 residues. For the CDR3, the DNA is TGTGCCAGCAGCTTACTAGCGGGGGGGCTGGATACGCAGTATTTT. Its translation is CASSLLAGGLDTQYF.